A selection of T cell receptor beta chains follows, all from one sample in a study of cytomegalovirus exposure and HLA in healthy donors. Profiling relied on immunoSEQ multiplex PCR, and the TCRdb table lists in-frame clones only, not all of them. The data contain fewer than 85,000 clones, around 94% of them singletons. Sequenced input: PBMCs. These receptors were collected from a woman aged 18-29 years in good health and CMV-seronegative. The CDR3 runs from the conserved cysteine through the conserved F or W. The D gene is left open where the match is weak. Some rows mark clone size as missing; the rest say once, few, many or name a class of expanded clone.

CDR3 protein: CASSLFPGVNTEAFF
CDR3 DNA: TGTGCCAGCAGTTTATTTCCAGGCGTGAACACTGAAGCTTTCTTT
J gene: TRBJ1-1
V gene: TRBV28
clone size: NA
CDR3 length: 15
D gene: NA

CDR3 protein: CASSAGESPLHF
CDR3 DNA: TGTGCCAGCAGCGCAGGGGAATCACCCCTCCACTTT
J gene: TRBJ1-6
V gene: TRBV7-9
clone size: NA
CDR3 length: 12
D gene: NA

CDR3 protein: CASSFYSRGYNEQFF
CDR3 DNA: TGCGCCAGCAGCTTTTACTCGCGGGGCTACAATGAGCAGTTCTTC
J gene: TRBJ2-1
V gene: TRBV5-1
clone size: NA
CDR3 length: 15
D gene: NA

CDR3 protein: CAGPTGEAYEQYF
CDR3 DNA: TGTGCCGGTCCGACAGGGGAGGCCTACGAGCAGTACTTC
J gene: TRBJ2-7
V gene: TRBV7-8
clone size: NA
CDR3 length: 13
D gene: TRBD1

CDR3 protein: CASSLSLYEQYF
CDR3 DNA: TGCGCCAGCAGCTTGTCCCTCTACGAGCAGTACTTC
J gene: TRBJ2-7
V gene: TRBV5-1
clone size: NA
CDR3 length: 12
D gene: NA

CDR3 protein: CAWRPQGRLALGWGQPQHF
CDR3 DNA: TGTGCCTGGAGACCACAGGGAAGGTTGGCGTTGGGTTGGGGTCAGCCCCAGCATTTT
J gene: TRBJ1-5
V gene: TRBV30
clone size: NA
CDR3 length: 19
D gene: NA

CDR3 protein: CASSRDSGYYEQYF
CDR3 DNA: TGTGCCAGCTCACGGGACAGCGGCTACTACGAGCAGTACTTC
J gene: TRBJ2-7
V gene: TRBV18
clone size: few
CDR3 length: 14
D gene: TRBD1

CDR3 protein: CAWSVSVIAGMNTDTQYF
CDR3 DNA: TGTGCCTGGAGCGTCTCCGTCATAGCGGGAATGAACACAGATACGCAGTATTTT
J gene: TRBJ2-3
V gene: TRBV30
clone size: NA
CDR3 length: 18
D gene: TRBD2

CDR3 protein: CAWTPGTGDEQYF
CDR3 DNA: TGTGCCTGGACCCCAGGGACAGGGGACGAGCAGTACTTC
J gene: TRBJ2-7
V gene: TRBV30
clone size: NA
CDR3 length: 13
D gene: TRBD1

CDR3 protein: CASSFGVGGGEQYF
CDR3 DNA: TGTGCCAGCAGCTTCGGGGTTGGTGGCGGCGAGCAGTACTTC
J gene: TRBJ2-7
V gene: TRBV5-8
clone size: NA
CDR3 length: 14
D gene: NA

CDR3 protein: CARGTDYTGELFF
CDR3 DNA: TGTGCCAGAGGGACAGACTACACCGGGGAGCTGTTTTTT
J gene: TRBJ2-2
V gene: TRBV6-8
clone size: NA
CDR3 length: 13
D gene: TRBD1

CDR3 protein: CASSHPIEPKNEKLFF
CDR3 DNA: TGTGCCAGCAGCCATCCTATCGAGCCGAAGAATGAAAAACTGTTTTTT
J gene: TRBJ1-4
V gene: TRBV4-2
clone size: NA
CDR3 length: 16
D gene: NA

CDR3 protein: CASSLDQGSNQPQHF
CDR3 DNA: TGCGCCAGCAGCTTGGATCAGGGGAGCAATCAGCCCCAGCATTTT
J gene: TRBJ1-5
V gene: TRBV5-1
clone size: NA
CDR3 length: 15
D gene: NA

CDR3 protein: CASRLPGTGNNEQFF
CDR3 DNA: TGTGCCAGCAGGTTGCCCGGGACAGGGAACAATGAGCAGTTCTTC
J gene: TRBJ2-1
V gene: TRBV7-6
clone size: NA
CDR3 length: 15
D gene: TRBD1

CDR3 protein: CASSLTDKHTEAFF
CDR3 DNA: TGTGCCAGCAGCTTAACTGACAAGCACACTGAAGCTTTCTTT
J gene: TRBJ1-1
V gene: TRBV7-3
clone size: NA
CDR3 length: 14
D gene: NA

CDR3 protein: CASSSNTGISYGYTF
CDR3 DNA: TGTGCCAGCAGCTCCAACACAGGGATAAGCTATGGCTACACCTTC
J gene: TRBJ1-2
V gene: TRBV9
clone size: NA
CDR3 length: 15
D gene: NA

CDR3 protein: CASSSPGQSILKGTF
CDR3 DNA: TGTGCCAGCAGTTCACCGGGACAGAGCATCCTTAAGGGCACCTTC
J gene: TRBJ1-2
V gene: TRBV6-1
clone size: NA
CDR3 length: 15
D gene: TRBD1

CDR3 protein: CASKAVSSGANVLTF
CDR3 DNA: TGTGCCAGCAAAGCGGTTTCCTCTGGGGCCAACGTCCTGACTTTC
J gene: TRBJ2-6
V gene: TRBV6-1
clone size: NA
CDR3 length: 15
D gene: NA

CDR3 protein: CASSVEVAGVSETQYF
CDR3 DNA: TGTGCCAGCAGCGTAGAGGTAGCGGGGGTGTCGGAGACCCAGTACTTC
J gene: TRBJ2-5
V gene: TRBV9
clone size: NA
CDR3 length: 16
D gene: TRBD2

CDR3 protein: CASSYRRGSSYEQYF
CDR3 DNA: TGTGCCAGCAGTTACCGACGAGGGAGCTCCTACGAGCAGTACTTC
J gene: TRBJ2-7
V gene: TRBV6-5
clone size: NA
CDR3 length: 15
D gene: NA

CDR3 protein: CASSENREYSPLHF
CDR3 DNA: TGTGCCAGCAGTGAAAACCGCGAATATTCACCCCTCCACTTT
J gene: TRBJ1-6
V gene: TRBV6-5
clone size: NA
CDR3 length: 14
D gene: NA

CDR3 protein: CASSLVDRRASEAFF
CDR3 DNA: TGTGCCAGCAGTTTAGTGGACAGGCGCGCGTCTGAAGCTTTCTTT
J gene: TRBJ1-1
V gene: TRBV27
clone size: NA
CDR3 length: 15
D gene: TRBD1

CDR3 protein: CASSLASGGRNEQFF
CDR3 DNA: TGTGCCAGCAGCTTAGCTAGCGGGGGACGCAATGAGCAGTTCTTC
J gene: TRBJ2-1
V gene: TRBV7-3
clone size: NA
CDR3 length: 15
D gene: TRBD2

CDR3 protein: CASSQEAGSNYEQYF
CDR3 DNA: TGTGCCAGCAGCCAAGAGGCGGGCAGTAACTACGAGCAGTACTTC
J gene: TRBJ2-7
V gene: TRBV14
clone size: NA
CDR3 length: 15
D gene: NA

CDR3 protein: CASSLRTGSAGELFF
CDR3 DNA: TGCGCCAGCAGCTTGCGGACAGGGTCCGCCGGGGAGCTGTTTTTT
J gene: TRBJ2-2
V gene: TRBV5-1
clone size: NA
CDR3 length: 15
D gene: TRBD1

CDR3 protein: CASRKAPGQGSGQPQHF
CDR3 DNA: TGTGCCAGCAGAAAAGCTCCGGGACAGGGGTCGGGTCAGCCCCAGCATTTT
J gene: TRBJ1-5
V gene: TRBV2
clone size: NA
CDR3 length: 17
D gene: TRBD1

CDR3 protein: CASSPGLAGLDTQYF
CDR3 DNA: TGTGCCAGCAGTCCAGGACTAGCGGGGTTAGATACGCAGTATTTT
J gene: TRBJ2-3
V gene: TRBV28
clone size: NA
CDR3 length: 15
D gene: TRBD2

CDR3 protein: CASSTWTVYGYTF
CDR3 DNA: TGTGCCAGCAGTACTTGGACAGTCTATGGCTACACCTTC
J gene: TRBJ1-2
V gene: TRBV28
clone size: NA
CDR3 length: 13
D gene: NA

CDR3 protein: CASSPLAGGQNNEQFF
CDR3 DNA: TGTGCCAGCAGCCCCTTAGCGGGGGGGCAGAACAATGAGCAGTTCTTC
J gene: TRBJ2-1
V gene: TRBV7-6
clone size: NA
CDR3 length: 16
D gene: TRBD2